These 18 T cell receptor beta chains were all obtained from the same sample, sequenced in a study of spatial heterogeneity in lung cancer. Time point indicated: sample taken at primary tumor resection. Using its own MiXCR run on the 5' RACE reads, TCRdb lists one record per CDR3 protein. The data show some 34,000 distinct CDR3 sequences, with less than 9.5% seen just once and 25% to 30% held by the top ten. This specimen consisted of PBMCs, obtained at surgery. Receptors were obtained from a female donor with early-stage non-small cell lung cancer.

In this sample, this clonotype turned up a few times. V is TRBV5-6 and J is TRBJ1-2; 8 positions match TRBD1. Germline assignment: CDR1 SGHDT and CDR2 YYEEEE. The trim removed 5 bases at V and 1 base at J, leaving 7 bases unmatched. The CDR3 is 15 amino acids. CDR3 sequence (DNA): TGTGCCAGCAGGGGGACAGGAACCATTAACTATGGCTACACCTTC. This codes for CASRGTGTINYGYTF.

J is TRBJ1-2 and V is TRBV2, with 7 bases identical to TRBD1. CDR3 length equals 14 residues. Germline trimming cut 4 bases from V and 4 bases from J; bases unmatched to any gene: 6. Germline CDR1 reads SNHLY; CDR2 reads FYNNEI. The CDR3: CASSGQGGSYGYTF. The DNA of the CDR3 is TGTGCCAGCAGTGGTCAGGGGGGGAGCTATGGCTACACCTTC. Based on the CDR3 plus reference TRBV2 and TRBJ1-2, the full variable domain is EPEVTQTPSHQVTQMGQEVILRCVPISNHLYFYWYRQILGQKVEFLVSFYNNEISEKSEIFDDQFSVERPDGSNFTLKIRSTKLEDSAMYFCASSGQGGSYGYTFGSGTRLTVV.

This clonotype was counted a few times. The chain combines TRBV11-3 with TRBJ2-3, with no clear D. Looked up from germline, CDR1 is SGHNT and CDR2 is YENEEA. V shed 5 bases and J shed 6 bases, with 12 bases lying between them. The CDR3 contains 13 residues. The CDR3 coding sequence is TGTGCCAGCAGCCCAGCCCCCCCGGATACGCAGTATTTT. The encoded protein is CASSPAPPDTQYF.

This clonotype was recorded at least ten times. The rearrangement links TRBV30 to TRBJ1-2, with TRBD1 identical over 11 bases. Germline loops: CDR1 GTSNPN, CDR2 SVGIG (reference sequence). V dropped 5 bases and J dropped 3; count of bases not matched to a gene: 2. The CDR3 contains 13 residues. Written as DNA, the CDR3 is TGTGCCTGGGGGACAGGGGGATACTATGGCTACACCTTC. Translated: CAWGTGGYYGYTF.

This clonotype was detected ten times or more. The CDR3 sequence is CASSLELRDTQYF. The CDR3 nucleotides read TGTGCCAGCAGCTTAGAGTTGCGGGATACGCAGTATTTT. The chain has TRBV7-2 and TRBJ2-3; D gene unclear. The CDR3 runs 13 residues. V lost 1 base and J lost 6, with 8 bases in between. The germline CDR1 and CDR2 sequences are SGHTA and FQGNSA. The full variable domain, completed using reference TRBV7-2 and TRBJ2-3, is GAGVSQSPSNKVTEKGKDVELRCDPISGHTALYWYRQSLGQGLEFLIYFQGNSAPDKSGLPSDRFSAERTGGSVSTLTIQRTQQEDSAVYLCASSLELRDTQYFGPGTRLTVL.

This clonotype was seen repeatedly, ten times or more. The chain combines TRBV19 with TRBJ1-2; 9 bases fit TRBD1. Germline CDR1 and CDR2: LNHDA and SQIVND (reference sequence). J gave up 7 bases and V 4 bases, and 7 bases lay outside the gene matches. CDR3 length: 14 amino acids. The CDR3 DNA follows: TGTGCCAGTAGTAACCGGGACAGGGTCGTTGGCTACACCTTC. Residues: CASSNRDRVVGYTF.

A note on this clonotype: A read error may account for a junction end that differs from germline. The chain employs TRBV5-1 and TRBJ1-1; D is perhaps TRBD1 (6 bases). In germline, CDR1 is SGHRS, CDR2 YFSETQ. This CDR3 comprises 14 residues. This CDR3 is CASSTTTGNSEAFF. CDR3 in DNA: TGCGCCAGCAGCACAACTACAGGGAACAGTGAAGCTTTCTTT.

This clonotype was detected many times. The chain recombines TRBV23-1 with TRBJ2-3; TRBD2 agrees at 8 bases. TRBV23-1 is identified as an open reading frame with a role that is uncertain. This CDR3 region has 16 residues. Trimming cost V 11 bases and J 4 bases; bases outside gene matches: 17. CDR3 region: CADTQAGATHADTQYF. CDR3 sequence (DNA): TGCGCCGACACCCAAGCGGGGGCCACGCATGCAGATACGCAGTATTTT.

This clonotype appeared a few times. The CDR3 DNA reads TGTGCCAGCAGCCAAGCGGCGGGCCGCCTCTACGAGCAGTACTTC. Protein product: CASSQAAGRLYEQYF. The rearrangement links TRBV3-1 to TRBJ2-7; possible D gene TRBD2, 5 bases. The CDR3 is made up of 15 amino acids. V was shortened by 1 base and J by 3 bases, with 13 bases between the two germline ends. The germline V gene encodes CDR1 LGHDT and CDR2 YNNKEL (reference sequence).

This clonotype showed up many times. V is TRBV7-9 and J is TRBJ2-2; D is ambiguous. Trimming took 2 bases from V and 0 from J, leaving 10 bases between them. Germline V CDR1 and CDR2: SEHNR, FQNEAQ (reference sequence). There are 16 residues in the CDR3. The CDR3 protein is CASSLFPLSNTGELFF. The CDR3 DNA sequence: TGTGCCAGCAGCTTATTCCCACTATCGAACACCGGGGAGCTGTTTTTT.

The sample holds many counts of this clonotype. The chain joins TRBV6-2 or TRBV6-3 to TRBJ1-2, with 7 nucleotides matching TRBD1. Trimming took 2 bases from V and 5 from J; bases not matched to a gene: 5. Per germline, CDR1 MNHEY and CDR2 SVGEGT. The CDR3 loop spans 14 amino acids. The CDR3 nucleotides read TGTGCCAGCAGTTACGACAGGGCAGCTTATGGCTACACCTTC. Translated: CASSYDRAAYGYTF.

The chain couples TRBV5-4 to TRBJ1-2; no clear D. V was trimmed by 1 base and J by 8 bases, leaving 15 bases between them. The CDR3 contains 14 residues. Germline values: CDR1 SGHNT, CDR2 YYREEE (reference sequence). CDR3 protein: CASSLIFQGRGYTF. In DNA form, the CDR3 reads TGTGCCAGCAGCTTGATCTTTCAAGGAAGAGGCTACACCTTC. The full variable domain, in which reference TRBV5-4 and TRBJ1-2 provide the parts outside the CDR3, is ETGVTQSPTHLIKTRGQQVTLRCSSQSGHNTVSWYQQALGQGPQFIFQYYREEENGRGNFPPRFSGLQFPNYSSELNVNALELDDSALYLCASSLIFQGRGYTFGSGTRLTVV.

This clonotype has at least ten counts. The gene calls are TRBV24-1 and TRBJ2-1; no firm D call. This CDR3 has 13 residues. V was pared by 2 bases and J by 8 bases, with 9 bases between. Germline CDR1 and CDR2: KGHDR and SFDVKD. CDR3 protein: CATSDSNGDEQFF. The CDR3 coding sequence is TGTGCCACCAGTGATTCTAACGGTGATGAGCAGTTCTTC.

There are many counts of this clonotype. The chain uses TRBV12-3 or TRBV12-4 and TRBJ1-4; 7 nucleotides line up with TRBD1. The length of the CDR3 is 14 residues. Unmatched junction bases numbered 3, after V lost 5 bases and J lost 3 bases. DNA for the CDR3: TGTGCCAGCAGTCGGACAGGCTCTAATGAAAAACTGTTTTTT. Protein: CASSRTGSNEKLFF.

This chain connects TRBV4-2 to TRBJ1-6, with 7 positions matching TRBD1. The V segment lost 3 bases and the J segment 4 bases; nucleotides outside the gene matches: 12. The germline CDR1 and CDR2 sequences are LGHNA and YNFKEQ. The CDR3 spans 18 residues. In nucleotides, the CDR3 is TGTGCCAGCAGCCAGGAACAGGGGTCCCGAATTTATAATTCACCCCTCCACTTT. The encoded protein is CASSQEQGSRIYNSPLHF.

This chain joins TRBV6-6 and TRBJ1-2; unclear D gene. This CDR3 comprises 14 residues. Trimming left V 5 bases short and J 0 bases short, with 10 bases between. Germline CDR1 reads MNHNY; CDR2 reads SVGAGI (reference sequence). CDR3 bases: TGTGCCAGCAGTCAACAGCTAACTAACTATGGCTACACCTTC. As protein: CASSQQLTNYGYTF.

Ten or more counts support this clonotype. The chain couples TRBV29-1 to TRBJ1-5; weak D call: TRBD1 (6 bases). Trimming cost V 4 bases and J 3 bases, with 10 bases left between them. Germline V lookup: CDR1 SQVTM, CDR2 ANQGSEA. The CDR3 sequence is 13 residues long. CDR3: CSVARGLNQPQHF. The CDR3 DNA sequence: TGCAGCGTTGCCAGGGGCCTCAATCAGCCCCAGCATTTT.

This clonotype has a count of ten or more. The CDR3 region is CASSQTGTGFYEQYF. Here the CDR3 DNA reads TGCGCCAGCAGCCAGACCGGGACAGGGTTCTACGAGCAGTACTTC. The chain links TRBV4-3 to TRBJ2-7; TRBD1 matches at 9 bases. J was trimmed by 3 bases and V by 3 bases; bases with no gene match: 6. The CDR3 has 15 residues. CDR1 is LGHNA and CDR2 is YSLEER in the germline V gene.